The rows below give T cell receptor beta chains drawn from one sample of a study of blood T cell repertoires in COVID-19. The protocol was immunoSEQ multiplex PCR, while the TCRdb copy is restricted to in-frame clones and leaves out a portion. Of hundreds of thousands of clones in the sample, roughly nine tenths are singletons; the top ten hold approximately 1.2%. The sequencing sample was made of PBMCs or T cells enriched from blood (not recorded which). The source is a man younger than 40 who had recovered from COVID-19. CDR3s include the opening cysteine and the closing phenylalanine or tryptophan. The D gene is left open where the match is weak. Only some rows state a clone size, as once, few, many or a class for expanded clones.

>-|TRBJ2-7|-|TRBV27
CASSFTGPYEQYF
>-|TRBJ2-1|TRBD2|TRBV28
CASTAGAYNEQFF
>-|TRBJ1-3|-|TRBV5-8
CASSRDTWTGNTIYF
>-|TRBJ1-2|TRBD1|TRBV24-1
CATSQGAPRFGYTF
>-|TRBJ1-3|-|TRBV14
CASSRLGKGNTIYF
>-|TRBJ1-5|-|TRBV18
CASSGGGTHNQPQHF
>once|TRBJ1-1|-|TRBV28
CASSPGGSGNTEAFF
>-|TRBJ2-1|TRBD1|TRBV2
CASSRDRANNEQFF
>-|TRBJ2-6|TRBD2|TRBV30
CAWSGTSGSSGANVLTF
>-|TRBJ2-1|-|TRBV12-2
CASRLSESGPPNEQFF
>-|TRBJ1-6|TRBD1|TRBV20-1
CSASGRDSNSSPLHF
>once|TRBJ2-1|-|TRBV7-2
CASRREWDEQFF
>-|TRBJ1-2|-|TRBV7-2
CASSLLTSGGYTF
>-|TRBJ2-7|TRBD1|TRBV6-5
CASSYGSQGATYEQYF
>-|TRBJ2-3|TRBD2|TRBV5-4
CASSLDRGLAGGGTQYF
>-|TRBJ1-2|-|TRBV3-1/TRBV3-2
CASSQTDRYGYTF
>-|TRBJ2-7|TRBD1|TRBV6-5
CASGQGNHEQYF
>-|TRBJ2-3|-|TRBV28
CASTPPGKDTQYF
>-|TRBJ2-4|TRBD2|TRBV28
CASSIWRLAVDKNIQYF
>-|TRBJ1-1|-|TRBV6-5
CASRRQLNTEAFF
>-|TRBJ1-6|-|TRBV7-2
CASSRDSPLHF
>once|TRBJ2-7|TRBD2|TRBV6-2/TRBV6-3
CASSYSGGVVASGRSSYEQYF
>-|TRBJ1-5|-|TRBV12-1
CASSFEQGPQPQHF
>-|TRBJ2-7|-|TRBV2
CASSGTVFVEQYF
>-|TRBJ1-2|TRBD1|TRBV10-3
CAISDYYRGAYGYTF
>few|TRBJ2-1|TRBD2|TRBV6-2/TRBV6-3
CASSYSVLGLAGDEQFF
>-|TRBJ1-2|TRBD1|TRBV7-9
CASSLLQGHYGYTF
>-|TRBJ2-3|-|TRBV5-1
CASSLEGLQFDTQYF
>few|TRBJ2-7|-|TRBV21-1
CASSPQGDSAYEQYF
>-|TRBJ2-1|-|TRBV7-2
CASSLVNRDRLWNEQFF
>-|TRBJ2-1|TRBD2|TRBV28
CASSFRLADNEQFF
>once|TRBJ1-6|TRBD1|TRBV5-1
CASSLGGQGSSPLHF
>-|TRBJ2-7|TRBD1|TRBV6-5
CASGQGWSYEQYF
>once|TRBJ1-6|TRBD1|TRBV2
CASSYGTENSPLHF
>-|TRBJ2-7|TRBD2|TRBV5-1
CASSSGTSGGVEGEQYF
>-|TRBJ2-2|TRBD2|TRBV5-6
CASSMGLAGANTGELFF
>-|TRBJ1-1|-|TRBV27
CASSQVINTEAFF
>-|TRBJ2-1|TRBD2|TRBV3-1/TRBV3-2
CASSPRFGLASHEQFF
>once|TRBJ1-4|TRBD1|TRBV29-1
CSAADRADEKLFF
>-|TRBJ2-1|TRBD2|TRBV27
CASRTSGSNEQFF
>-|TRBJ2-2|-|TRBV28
CAAQGLLAGELFF
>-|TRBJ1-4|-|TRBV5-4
CASSLKTEEEKLFF
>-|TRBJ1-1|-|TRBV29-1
CSARSAVGTEAFF
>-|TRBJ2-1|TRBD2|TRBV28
CASSLLGLATSYNEQFF
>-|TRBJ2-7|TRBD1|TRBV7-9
CASSATGGSDEQYF